This is a list of T cell receptor beta chains from one sample in a study of blood T cells in healthy people across ages. TCRdb reprocessed the 5' RACE reads with MiXCR, giving one entry per CDR3 protein. This sample has about 500,000 distinct CDR3 sequences; 20% to 30% occur once, and the top ten carry just under 9%. This same sample was also part of a study on T cells of mothers and their children.

Source material: blood. The source of these receptors is a boy aged 5 to 17 in good health. CDR3s include the opening cysteine and the closing phenylalanine or tryptophan. A D gene is named only where the DNA matches it firmly. The size field is filled for only some rows; it gives once, few, many or a size class.

TRBV20-1	.	TRBD1	TRBJ2-7	CSARDGRGLPPEQYF	TGCAGTGCTAGAGACGGCAGGGGGCTACCACCGGAGCAGTACTTC
TRBV12-3/TRBV12-4	once	.	TRBJ2-2	CASSLARRTGELFF	TGTGCCAGCAGTTTAGCACGGAGGACCGGGGAGCTGTTTTTT
TRBV5-6	.	.	TRBJ2-1	CASSLAAAFGGATSYNEQFF	TGTGCCAGCAGCTTGGCCGCGGCGTTCGGTGGCGCGACCTCCTACAATGAGCAGTTCTTC
TRBV28	few	.	TRBJ2-4	CASSFQGWGLAKNIQYF	TGTGCCAGCAGTTTTCAGGGATGGGGGCTAGCCAAAAACATTCAGTACTTC
TRBV28	few	TRBD2	TRBJ2-5	CASSLPGLGGGTQYF	TGTGCCAGTAGTTTACCGGGACTAGGTGGTGGGACCCAGTACTTC
TRBV12-3/TRBV12-4	.	TRBD1	TRBJ2-5	CASRHDRVGETRYF	TGTGCCAGCAGACACGACAGGGTGGGGGAGACCCGGTATTTC
TRBV24-1	.	.	TRBJ2-5	CATSDPGGWFF	TGTGCCACCAGTGATCCCGGCGGGTGGTTCTTC
TRBV7-2	few	.	TRBJ1-3	CASSLALFSGNTIYF	TGTGCCAGCAGCTTAGCGTTATTCTCTGGAAACACCATATATTTT
TRBV12-3/TRBV12-4	.	.	TRBJ1-1	CASSFLQGKDAFF	TGTGCCAGCAGTTTTCTACAGGGTAAGGATGCTTTCTTT
TRBV6-5	few	.	TRBJ1-1	CASSNGPRMAFF	TGTGCCAGCAGTAATGGACCTCGCATGGCTTTCTTT
TRBV7-9	few	.	TRBJ1-5	CASSSHPGPKGNQPQHF	TGTGCCAGCAGCAGCCACCCGGGTCCGAAGGGCAATCAGCCCCAGCATTTT
TRBV19	.	.	TRBJ2-1	CASGPGPTRDNEQFF	TGTGCCAGCGGGCCCGGGCCCACACGGGACAATGAGCAGTTCTTC
TRBV4-2	.	.	TRBJ2-1	CASSQVETREQFF	TGTGCCAGCAGCCAAGTCGAAACAAGGGAGCAGTTCTTC
TRBV20-1	.	.	TRBJ1-3	CSAPGGPSSGNTIYF	TGCAGTGCCCCCGGGGGGCCGAGCTCTGGAAACACCATATATTTT
TRBV7-2	.	TRBD2	TRBJ2-6	CASSLRGGISGANVLTF	TGTGCCAGCAGCTTACGGGGGGGAATCTCTGGGGCCAACGTCCTGACTTTC
TRBV7-2	.	TRBD2	TRBJ2-3	CASSPRDYTDTRYF	TGTGCCAGCAGCCCCCGGGACTACACAGATACGCGGTATTTT
TRBV20-1	.	TRBD2	TRBJ2-1	CSARELAGSYNEQFF	TGCAGTGCTAGAGAGCTAGCGGGCTCCTACAATGAGCAGTTCTTC
TRBV18	few	.	TRBJ2-1	CASLGSQAYTEQFF	TGTGCCAGCCTGGGGAGTCAGGCTTACACTGAGCAGTTCTTC
TRBV6-2/TRBV6-3	.	TRBD2	TRBJ2-1	CASSYSGLAGDQSSYNEQFF	TGTGCCAGCAGTTACTCGGGGCTAGCGGGGGACCAAAGCTCCTACAATGAGCAGTTCTTC
TRBV5-5	few	.	TRBJ2-7	CASSYRPGHLPYEQYF	TGTGCCAGCAGCTATCGACCGGGACACCTACCCTACGAGCAGTACTTC
TRBV2	few	.	TRBJ2-7	CASDFLRAGTYEQYF	TGTGCCAGCGACTTTCTCAGGGCAGGGACCTACGAGCAGTACTTC
TRBV6-4	.	.	TRBJ2-1	CASSEVLGRWDEQFF	TGTGCCAGCAGTGAAGTCCTAGGGAGGTGGGATGAGCAGTTCTTC
TRBV23-1	.	.	TRBJ2-5	CASSQTGGGASPRETQYF	TGCGCCAGCAGTCAAACAGGAGGGGGCGCAAGTCCGCGGGAGACCCAGTACTTC
TRBV7-6	.	.	TRBJ1-6	CASNRASYNSPLHF	TGTGCCAGCAACAGGGCGTCCTATAATTCACCCCTCCACTTT
TRBV20-1	few	TRBD2	TRBJ2-7	CSASLRAGGINYEQYF	TGCAGTGCCTCGTTGAGGGCGGGAGGCATAAACTACGAGCAGTACTTC
TRBV10-3	few	TRBD1	TRBJ1-3	CAISDTGVKGNTIYF	TGTGCCATCAGTGACACAGGGGTGAAAGGAAACACCATATATTTT
TRBV6-7	few	TRBD2	TRBJ2-7	CASSLGLAGEDSYEQYF	TGTGCCAGCAGCCTCGGACTAGCGGGGGAGGACTCCTACGAGCAGTACTTC
TRBV6-4	few	TRBD1	TRBJ2-5	CASSIAYPGPSSNTNRGPQYF	TGTGCCAGCAGCATCGCGTACCCAGGCCCATCCTCAAACACAAACAGGGGACCCCAGTACTTC
TRBV29-1	.	.	TRBJ2-6	CSVTKMWPGANVLTF	TGCAGCGTCACAAAAATGTGGCCTGGGGCCAACGTCCTGACTTTC
TRBV2	few	.	TRBJ1-1	CASSVDKLNTEAFF	TGTGCCAGCAGTGTAGACAAGTTGAACACTGAAGCTTTCTTT
TRBV12-3/TRBV12-4	.	TRBD2	TRBJ2-5	CASNPGGPLETQYF	TGTGCCAGCAACCCGGGAGGGCCATTGGAGACCCAGTACTTC
TRBV9	many	TRBD1	TRBJ1-1	CASSAADRMNTEAFF	TGTGCCAGCAGCGCCGCGGACAGGATGAACACTGAAGCTTTCTTT
TRBV6-1	.	TRBD1	TRBJ2-7	CASSEADRGSREQYF	TGTGCCAGCAGTGAAGCGGACAGGGGGTCGAGGGAGCAGTACTTC
TRBV5-4	few	.	TRBJ2-5	CASSFAIEGETQYF	TGTGCCAGCAGCTTTGCGATAGAGGGGGAGACCCAGTACTTC
TRBV29-1	.	.	TRBJ1-1	CSVEVGEGTEAFF	TGCAGCGTTGAAGTAGGGGAGGGCACTGAAGCTTTCTTT
TRBV6-1	.	TRBD1	TRBJ1-5	CASSESPDRGQPQHF	TGTGCCAGCAGTGAATCCCCTGACAGGGGCCAGCCCCAGCATTTT
TRBV5-1	few	TRBD1	TRBJ1-2	CASSFAGQARVGYTF	TGCGCCAGCAGCTTTGCGGGACAGGCCAGAGTTGGCTACACCTTC
TRBV7-2	many	TRBD2	TRBJ2-7	CASSLDGTSGGEQYF	TGTGCCAGCAGCTTAGACGGGACTAGTGGTGGCGAGCAGTACTTC
TRBV20-1	.	.	TRBJ2-5	CSARFSQTQYF	TGCAGTGCTAGATTTTCCCAGACCCAGTACTTC
TRBV5-4	few	.	TRBJ2-5	CASSSYRGRTRF	TGTGCCAGCAGTTCATATCGCGGTCGGACCCGATTC
TRBV3-1	few	.	TRBJ1-1	CASSQSTGGVNTEAFF	TGTGCCAGCAGCCAATCCACGGGGGGGGTCAACACTGAAGCTTTCTTT